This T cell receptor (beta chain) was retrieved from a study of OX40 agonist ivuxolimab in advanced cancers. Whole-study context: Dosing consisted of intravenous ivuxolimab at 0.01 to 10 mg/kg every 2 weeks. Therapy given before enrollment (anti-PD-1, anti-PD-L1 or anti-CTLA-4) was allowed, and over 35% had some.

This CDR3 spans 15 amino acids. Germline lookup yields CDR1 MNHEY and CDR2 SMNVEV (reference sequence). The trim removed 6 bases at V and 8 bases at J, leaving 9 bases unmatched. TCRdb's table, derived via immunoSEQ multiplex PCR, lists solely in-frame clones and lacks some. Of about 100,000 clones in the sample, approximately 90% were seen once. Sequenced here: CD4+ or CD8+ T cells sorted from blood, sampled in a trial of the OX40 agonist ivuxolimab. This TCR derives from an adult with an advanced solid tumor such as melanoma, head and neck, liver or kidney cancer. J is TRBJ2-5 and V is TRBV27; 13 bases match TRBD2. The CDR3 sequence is CASSSSGTSGITQYF. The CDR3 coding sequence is TGTGCCAGCAGCTCCTCCGGGACTAGCGGGATAACCCAGTACTTC.